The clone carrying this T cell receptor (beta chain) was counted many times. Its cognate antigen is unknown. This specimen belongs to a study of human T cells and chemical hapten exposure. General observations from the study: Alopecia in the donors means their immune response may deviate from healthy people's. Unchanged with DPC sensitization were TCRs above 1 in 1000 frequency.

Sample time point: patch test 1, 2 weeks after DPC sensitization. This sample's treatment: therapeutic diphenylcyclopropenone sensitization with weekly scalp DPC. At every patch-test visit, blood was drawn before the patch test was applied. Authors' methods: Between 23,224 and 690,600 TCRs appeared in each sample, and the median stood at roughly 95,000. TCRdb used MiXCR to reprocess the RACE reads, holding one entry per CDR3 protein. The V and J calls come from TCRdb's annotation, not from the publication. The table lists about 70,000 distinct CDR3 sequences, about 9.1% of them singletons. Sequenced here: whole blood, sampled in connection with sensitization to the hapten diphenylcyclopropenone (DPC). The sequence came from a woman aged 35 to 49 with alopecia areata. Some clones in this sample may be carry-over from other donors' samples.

This chain's CDR3 is CASRWRVATEAFF. The CDR3 nucleotides are TGTGCCAGCAGGTGGAGGGTGGCCACTGAAGCTTTCTTT. The chain is built from TRBV6-2 or TRBV6-3 and TRBJ1-1; no clear D. The V gene's germline CDR1 is MNHEY and CDR2 SVGEGT. This CDR3 contains 13 residues. V lost 6 bases and J 4 bases, leaving 12 bases between the germline ends.